This TCR beta chain appears in the sequencing data of a study of CD8+ T cells in alopecia areata. The CDR3 covers 16 residues. V lost 4 bases and J 2 bases, leaving 16 bases between the germline ends. Per germline, CDR1 KGHSH and CDR2 LQKENI. After isolation, RNA underwent reverse transcription to generate cDNA as the sequencing template. The method was immunoSEQ multiplex PCR; TCRdb's version includes in-frame clones alone and lacks a portion of them. Seen here are about 140,000 clones, about two thirds observed once, and the top ten hold 36%. This receptor was taken from a human donor in good health. The V call is TRBV18, the J call TRBJ2-3; D is possibly TRBD2 (6 bases). The sequenced material came from CD8+ T cells sorted from blood. DNA of the CDR3: TGTGCCAGCTCACTCGAGGAGGGCCGGGTCACAGATACGCAGTATTTT. The encoded protein is CASSLEEGRVTDTQYF.